This TCR beta chain was profiled in a study of cytomegalovirus exposure and HLA in healthy donors. V gave up 1 base and J gave up 6 bases; unmatched junction bases: 10. This CDR3 comprises 18 residues. The V gene's germline CDR1 is SGHNT and CDR2 YENEEA. The PCR made use of 60 Vbeta and 13 Jbeta primers. Some clones are missing from TCRdb's copy, which holds only in-frame ones; the method was immunoSEQ multiplex PCR. The sample totals around 50,000 clones. Sequenced: PBMCs. The origin of this receptor is a female donor in good health and CMV-seronegative. This chain uses TRBV11-3 with TRBJ2-1; TRBD2 matches 12 bases. CDR3 residues: CASSLVLAGGPASNEQFF. As DNA, the CDR3 is TGTGCCAGCAGCTTAGTTCTAGCGGGAGGGCCGGCGAGCAATGAGCAGTTCTTC.